The 27 T cell receptor beta chains listed next were all sequenced from one sample in a study of shared T cell receptors in the human thymus. Sequenced by immunoSEQ multiplex PCR; TCRdb stores in-frame clones only, minus some. The sample records just under 550,000 clones, roughly 74% being singletons. Separately, the same data were catalogued under a study of human thymus T cells.

Sequenced material: thymocytes. These receptors all stem from a boy less than two years old with a congenital heart defect.

The V gene is TRBV23-1, the J gene TRBJ2-3; D perhaps matches TRBD2 (6 bases). TRBV23-1 is reported as an ORF; its role is uncertain. The CDR3 totals 19 residues. V was cut by 2 bases and J by 5 bases, with 26 bases left in between. CDR3 coding DNA: TGCGCCAGCAGTCAACCGAACGGGGGAACGTGGGACCGTCGAGATACGCAGTATTTT. Encoded protein: CASSQPNGGTWDRRDTQYF.

This chain links TRBV5-6 with TRBJ1-1, with TRBD1 matching 7 bases. This CDR3 is 18 amino acids long. CDR1 SGHDT and CDR2 YYEEEE come from the germline V gene. The V segment lost 4 bases and the J segment 0 bases; nucleotides outside the gene matches: 15. The CDR3: CASSPWATGKTMNTEAFF. CDR3 nucleotide sequence: TGTGCCAGCAGCCCCTGGGCGACAGGGAAGACCATGAACACTGAAGCTTTCTTT.

The V and J genes are TRBV6-1 and TRBJ2-5; a weak D match, TRBD2 (6 bases). V lost 6 bases, J lost 2 bases, and 16 bases lay in between. CDR1 is MNHNS, CDR2 SASEGT, per germline. The length of the CDR3 is 15 residues. The CDR3 bases are TGTGCCAGCAGCGCTACCGGGACTGGACAAGAGACCCAGTACTTC. This encodes CASSATGTGQETQYF.

The chain employs TRBV5-1 and TRBJ2-1; 10 bases line up with TRBD2. This CDR3 comprises 16 residues. Germline values: CDR1 SGHRS, CDR2 YFSETQ. Germline trimming cut 3 bases from V and 8 bases from J; bases unmatched to any gene: 11. In nucleotides, the CDR3 is TGCGCCAGCAGCTCCTTAGGAAGCGGGAGGGTCGATGAGCAGTTCTTC. Its translation is CASSSLGSGRVDEQFF.

The rearrangement links TRBV7-6 to TRBJ2-7; 9 nucleotides line up with TRBD1. With 3 bases clipped from V and 5 bases from J, the junction kept 5 bases outside the gene matches. Per germline, CDR1 SGHVS and CDR2 FNYEAQ. The CDR3 covers 14 residues. The DNA of the CDR3 is TGTGCCAGCAGCTTTACGGGACAGGGCCACGAGCAGTACTTC. Its translation: CASSFTGQGHEQYF.

The gene calls are TRBV28 and TRBJ2-1; 9 bases align to TRBD1. Germline V gives CDR1 MDHEN, CDR2 SYDVKM. There are 15 residues in the CDR3. V dropped 6 bases and J dropped 5; count of bases not matched to a gene: 8. The CDR3 nucleotides are TGTGCCAGCAGCCCTGGGACAGGGTGGAACAATGAGCAGTTCTTC. Translating gives CASSPGTGWNNEQFF.

This sequence joins TRBV7-9 and TRBJ2-7; 9 nucleotides match TRBD1. Trimming cost V 5 bases and J 3 bases; bases outside gene matches: 5. Germline CDR1 and CDR2: SEHNR and FQNEAQ (reference sequence). The CDR3 is 14 residues long. Written as DNA, the CDR3 is TGTGCCAGCAGCACCCGGGACAGGGTCTACGAGCAGTACTTC. This encodes CASSTRDRVYEQYF.

This chain joins TRBV6-5 and TRBJ2-7; 9 nucleotides align to TRBD1. The CDR3 loop spans 12 amino acids. Germline lookup yields CDR1 MNHEY and CDR2 SVGAGI. J gave up 3 bases and V 8 bases, and 2 bases lay outside the gene matches. The CDR3 sequence is CASGTGNYEQYF. In DNA form, the CDR3 reads TGTGCCAGCGGGACAGGGAACTACGAGCAGTACTTC.

This clone was counted only a few times. The chain combines TRBV7-8 with TRBJ2-1, with 14 nucleotides matching TRBD2. J lost 2 bases, V lost 4 bases, and 13 bases had no gene match. CDR3 length equals 20 residues. Germline CDR1 reads SGHVS; CDR2 reads FQNEAQ. The CDR3 region has the DNA TGTGCCAGCAGCTCCCCGACCCAGACTAGCGGGAGGGTGACCTACAATGAGCAGTTCTTC. Residues: CASSSPTQTSGRVTYNEQFF.

This clone appeared a few times. The gene calls are TRBV4-3 and TRBJ1-2; a possible D gene is TRBD1 (5 bases). The V end lost 1 base, the J end lost 4 bases, and 10 bases lay between the germline ends. This CDR3 has 14 amino acids. Germline V gene data show CDR1 as LGHNA and CDR2 as YSLEER. CDR3 nucleotides: TGCGCCAGCAGCCAAGGGCGACAGACCTATGGCTACACCTTC. As protein: CASSQGRQTYGYTF.

The gene calls are TRBV5-4 and TRBJ1-3; no clear D gene. V dropped 2 bases and J dropped 3 bases, with 9 bases sitting between them. Germline CDR1 is SGHNT and CDR2 is YYREEE (reference sequence). The CDR3 totals 14 residues. CDR3 DNA sequence: TGTGCCAGCAGCTTTGAGGGTTTTGGAAACACCATATATTTT. This translates into CASSFEGFGNTIYF. The full variable domain, its missing parts supplied by reference TRBV5-4 and TRBJ1-3, is ETGVTQSPTHLIKTRGQQVTLRCSSQSGHNTVSWYQQALGQGPQFIFQYYREEENGRGNFPPRFSGLQFPNYSSELNVNALELDDSALYLCASSFEGFGNTIYFGEGSWLTVV.

Worth noting for this clone: The germline gene is not matched at one end of the junction; a read error may be the cause. The rearrangement links TRBV6-1 to TRBJ2-3, with 10 bases that match TRBD1. This CDR3 is built from 13 residues. Germline-derived CDR1 and CDR2 are MNHNS and SASEGT. This CDR3 is CASSEGGTGAVSF. CDR3 bases: TGTGCCAGCAGTGAAGGTGGGACAGGGGCGGTAAGTTTT.

In the case of this clone: The conserved phenylalanine or tryptophan normally closing the CDR3 is absent here, so this likely arose from a read error. The rearrangement links TRBV30 to TRBJ2-7, with 8 bases identical to TRBD2. Germline CDR1 is GTSNPN and CDR2 is SVGIG (reference sequence). Trimming cost V 2 bases and J 3 bases; bases outside gene matches: 9. This CDR3 has 15 amino acids. The CDR3 loop is CAWSRGPTSGYEQYL. The CDR3, as DNA: TGTGCCTGGAGTCGGGGCCCTACTAGCGGCTACGAGCAGTACCTC.

This clone was observed a single time. J is TRBJ2-6 and V is TRBV29-1; the D gene is possibly TRBD1 (5 bases). CDR1 is SQVTM and CDR2 is ANQGSEA in the germline V gene. Trimming cost V 6 bases and J 2 bases, with 17 bases left between them. This CDR3 region has 16 residues. CDR3 DNA: TGCAGCGTCCCAGCTCAGGGAAGCGCTGGGGCCAACGTCCTGACTTTC. Translating it yields CSVPAQGSAGANVLTF. Combining the CDR3 with reference TRBV29-1 and TRBJ2-6 gives the whole variable domain SAVISQKPSRDICQRGTSLTIQCQVDSQVTMMFWYRQQPGQSLTLIATANQGSEATYESGFVIDKFPISRPNLTFSTLTVSNMSPEDSSIYLCSVPAQGSAGANVLTFGAGSRLTVL.

The chain recombines TRBV11-3 with TRBJ2-1; D call uncertain. Germline V CDR1 and CDR2: SGHNT, YENEEA. V dropped 5 bases and J dropped 2 bases, with 7 bases sitting between them. CDR3 length equals 13 residues. The DNA for the CDR3 is TGTGCCAGCAGCCACAGAGCCTACAATGAGCAGTTCTTC. Translated: CASSHRAYNEQFF.

This clone came up a few times. The chain couples TRBV10-2 to TRBJ2-7, with 10 nucleotides matching TRBD2. Losses at the gene ends were 7 bases for V and 3 bases for J; bases not matched to a gene: 6. The CDR3 extends over 14 amino acids. Germline V gene data show CDR1 as WSHSY and CDR2 as SAAADI. The CDR3 region is CASKGRLAGYEQYF. CDR3 nucleotides: TGCGCCAGCAAGGGGAGACTAGCGGGCTACGAGCAGTACTTC.

V is TRBV4-3 and J is TRBJ2-1; 7 nucleotides match TRBD2. This CDR3 is 13 amino acids long. The germline V gene encodes CDR1 LGHNA and CDR2 YSLEER. The V gene end was trimmed by 2 bases and the J gene end by 16 bases; junction bases not matched to a gene: 11. The CDR3 nucleotides read TGCGCCAGCAGCCAACGTGGCCCTAGCGGAGAATTCTTC. Translation: CASSQRGPSGEFF.

The chain employs TRBV4-2 and TRBJ1-2; 8 bases match TRBD1. V shed 0 bases, J shed 3 bases, and the junction held 6 bases outside the gene matches. Germline CDR1 reads LGHNA; CDR2 reads YNFKEQ. The length of the CDR3 is 16 residues. The CDR3 DNA reads as TGTGCCAGCAGCCAAGAGGGCAGGGGGCCTTACTATGGCTACACCTTC. It specifies CASSQEGRGPYYGYTF.

V usage is TRBV27 and J usage is TRBJ1-2; D ambiguous. CDR3 length: 12 residues. Trimming cost V 8 bases and J 5 bases, with 12 bases left between them. In germline, CDR1 is MNHEY, CDR2 SMNVEV (reference sequence). The CDR3 DNA sequence: TGTGCCAGCGCGTCCCGGTGGTATGGCTACACCTTC. It is translated as CASASRWYGYTF.

This clone was detected only once. The chain recombines TRBV6-5 with TRBJ2-7, with 8 bases aligning to TRBD2. The germline V gene has CDR1 MNHEY and CDR2 SVGAGI. After removal of 7 bases from V and 3 bases from J, the junction contained 11 bases not matched to a gene. The CDR3 totals 15 residues. CDR3 in amino acids: CASNHSGRGNYEQYF. DNA of the CDR3: TGTGCCAGCAACCACAGCGGGAGAGGGAACTACGAGCAGTACTTC.

The chain joins TRBV7-9 to TRBJ2-1; 14 nucleotides match TRBD2. The V gene's germline CDR1 is SEHNR and CDR2 FQNEAQ (reference sequence). Germline trimming cut 1 base from V and 8 bases from J; bases unmatched to any gene: 4. The CDR3 contains 16 residues. The CDR3 region is CASSLGGLAGDHEQFF. The CDR3 DNA follows: TGTGCCAGCAGCTTAGGGGGACTAGCGGGAGATCATGAGCAGTTCTTC.

The rearrangement links TRBV18 to TRBJ2-7, with 12 nucleotides matching TRBD2. Germline values: CDR1 KGHSH, CDR2 LQKENI. V shed 5 bases, J shed 4 bases, and the junction held 3 bases outside the gene matches. This CDR3 spans 14 amino acids. This CDR3 is CASSKTSGRYEQYF. The CDR3 DNA reads as TGTGCCAGCTCAAAGACTAGCGGGAGATACGAGCAGTACTTC. The variable domain in full, completed from reference TRBV18 and TRBJ2-7, reads NAGVMQNPRHLVRRRGQEARLRCSPMKGHSHVYWYRQLPEEGLKFMVYLQKENIIDESGMPKERFSAEFPKEGPSILRIQQVVRGDSAAYFCASSKTSGRYEQYFGPGTRLTVT.

The V and J genes are TRBV30 and TRBJ2-7, with TRBD1 identical over 11 bases. The trim removed 0 bases at V and 2 bases at J, leaving 6 bases unmatched. Germline V lookup: CDR1 GTSNPN, CDR2 SVGIG (reference sequence). The CDR3 is 16 residues long. DNA for the CDR3: TGTGCCTGGAGTGTACTTAGGACAGGGGGCCCCTACGAGCAGTACTTC. Its translation is CAWSVLRTGGPYEQYF.

The chain carries TRBV5-4 and TRBJ2-3, with 10 bases identical to TRBD2. Germline-derived CDR1 and CDR2 are SGHNT and YYREEE (reference sequence). Germline trimming cut 0 bases from V and 4 bases from J; bases unmatched to any gene: 14. This CDR3 is built from 19 residues. The CDR3 DNA is TGTGCCAGCAGCTTGGCCCGAGGAGGGAGCGGGAGGGCCTCAGATACGCAGTATTTT. Translation gives CASSLARGGSGRASDTQYF. The variable domain in full, completed from reference TRBV5-4 and TRBJ2-3, reads ETGVTQSPTHLIKTRGQQVTLRCSSQSGHNTVSWYQQALGQGPQFIFQYYREEENGRGNFPPRFSGLQFPNYSSELNVNALELDDSALYLCASSLARGGSGRASDTQYFGPGTRLTVL.

In nucleotides, the CDR3 is TGCGCCAGTTGGACAGGGGCGACTGGGGAGCTGTTTTTT. It specifies CASWTGATGELFF. The chain is built from TRBV5-1 and TRBJ2-2; TRBD1 agrees at 9 bases. This CDR3 has 13 amino acids. V was clipped by 8 bases and J by 8 bases; unmatched bases: 7. Germline CDR1 and CDR2: SGHRS and YFSETQ.

The CDR3 DNA reads as TGCGCCAGCAGTGAGTCGGCTGGGACAGGCTCCTACGAGCAGTACTTC. Translation: CASSESAGTGSYEQYF. The chain joins TRBV10-1 to TRBJ2-7, with 8 bases matching TRBD1. Germline trimming cut 0 bases from V and 0 bases from J; bases unmatched to any gene: 4. CDR1 and CDR2 (germline): WNHNN, SYGVQD (reference sequence). CDR3 length: 16 amino acids.

This sequence joins TRBV4-1 and TRBJ2-3; TRBD2 matches 12 bases. The junction had 10 bases not matched to a gene; V was cut back by 3 bases and J by 6 bases. The CDR3 runs 17 residues. Germline V gives CDR1 MGHRA, CDR2 YSYEKL. The CDR3 region has the DNA TGCGCCAGCAGCCACGCGGGACTAGCGGGTAGCGGTGATACGCAGTATTTT. It specifies CASSHAGLAGSGDTQYF.